The 21 T cell receptor beta chains reported below all come from one sample, sequenced in a study of T cell responses to AZD1222 COVID-19 vaccine. Produced via immunoSEQ multiplex PCR; TCRdb's table is partial and in-frame only. The sample holds about 110,000 clones, 87% seen once. The starting material was peripheral blood, obtained on day 0 of AZD1222 vaccination. These receptors all stem from an adult in good health.

This clone was recorded a few times. The chain is built from TRBV9 and TRBJ2-7, with D perhaps matching TRBD2 (6 bases). Trimming shortened V by 3 bases and J by 2 bases, and 9 bases separated the two germline ends. The germline CDR1 and CDR2 sequences are SGDLS and YYNGEE. CDR3 length equals 13 residues. This CDR3 reads CASSGSGAYEQYF. The DNA for the CDR3 is TGTGCCAGCAGCGGGTCGGGAGCCTACGAGCAGTACTTC.

The rearrangement uses TRBV6-5 and TRBJ1-1; D is unclear. Trimming removed 6 bases from V and 1 base from J, with 12 bases in between. Germline values: CDR1 MNHEY, CDR2 SVGAGI. The CDR3 loop spans 14 amino acids. CDR3 DNA: TGTGCCAGCAGCGTATTGATGGCGAACACTGAAGCTTTCTTT. Translating gives CASSVLMANTEAFF.

V is TRBV27 and J is TRBJ1-1, with D perhaps TRBD1 (6 bases). The CDR3 is 16 residues long. V lost 1 base and J 1 base, leaving 13 bases between the germline ends. Germline-derived CDR1 and CDR2 are MNHEY and SMNVEV (reference sequence). In DNA, the CDR3 is TGTGCCAGCAGTTTATTGAGGGGGAGCGGGAACACTGAAGCTTTCTTT. This codes for CASSLLRGSGNTEAFF.

V is TRBV4-2 and J is TRBJ2-2, with D perhaps matching TRBD1 or TRBD2 (5 bases each). This CDR3 region has 17 residues. From germline, CDR1 is LGHNA and CDR2 YNFKEQ. V gave up 4 bases and J gave up 0 bases, with 15 bases separating them. CDR3 nucleotides: TGTGCCAGCAGCCCAGCACCGGGACGGACGAACACCGGGGAGCTGTTTTTT. It is translated as CASSPAPGRTNTGELFF.

The chain's CDR3 is CASSLETSGNTDTQYF. For the CDR3, the DNA is TGTGCCAGCAGCTTGGAGACTAGCGGGAACACAGATACGCAGTATTTT. The gene calls are TRBV5-4 and TRBJ2-3; 11 bases agree with TRBD2. The CDR3 loop spans 16 amino acids. Germline-derived CDR1 and CDR2 are SGHNT and YYREEE (reference sequence). With 0 bases clipped from V and 2 bases from J, the junction kept 2 bases outside the gene matches.

The chain has TRBV11-3 and TRBJ2-2; D remains ambiguous. V was trimmed by 1 base and J by 4 bases, leaving 7 bases between them. Germline CDR1 is SGHNT and CDR2 is YENEEA. The CDR3 runs 14 residues. CDR3 nucleotide sequence: TGTGCCAGCAGCTTAGGGGTTAGCACCGGGGAGCTGTTTTTT. Translated: CASSLGVSTGELFF.

This clone was found a few times. The chain is built from TRBV6-6 and TRBJ2-2, with D perhaps matching TRBD2 (6 bases). Germline V gives CDR1 MNHNY, CDR2 SVGAGI (reference sequence). With 6 bases removed from V and 4 bases from J, the gap between germline ends came to 15 bases. The CDR3 runs 15 residues. CDR3 nucleotides: TGTGCCAGCAGCCCCCCGGGACTTTCCACCGGGGAGCTGTTTTTT. Protein sequence: CASSPPGLSTGELFF.

This clone has only a few counts. The rearrangement links TRBV2 to TRBJ1-1; D is uncertain. Germline CDR1 SNHLY, CDR2 FYNNEI. Trimming took 2 bases from V and 0 from J, leaving 7 bases between them. The CDR3 has 14 residues. Here the CDR3 reads CASSEQTLNTEAFF. In DNA, the CDR3 is TGTGCCAGCAGTGAACAGACCTTGAACACTGAAGCTTTCTTT.

V and J are TRBV10-3 and TRBJ2-1, with 10 bases fitting TRBD2. The junction had 13 bases not matched to a gene; V was cut back by 6 bases and J by 2 bases. Looked up from germline, CDR1 is ENHRY and CDR2 is SYGVKD. The CDR3 sequence is 18 residues long. In nucleotides, the CDR3 is TGTGCCATCAGACAGCACTCTAGCGGGGGTAGGACCTACAATGAGCAGTTCTTC. It translates to CAIRQHSSGGRTYNEQFF.

This rearrangement joins TRBV6-2 or TRBV6-3 to TRBJ2-1, with 10 bases lining up with TRBD1. The V segment lost 4 bases and the J segment 4 bases; nucleotides outside the gene matches: 13. CDR3 size: 18 residues. The germline gives CDR1 MNHEY, CDR2 SVGEGT. The CDR3 sequence: CASSFDYSGTGVYNEQFF. The CDR3 region has the DNA TGTGCCAGCAGTTTTGATTATAGCGGGACAGGGGTATACAATGAGCAGTTCTTC.

This chain uses TRBV6-1 with TRBJ1-5, with D tentatively TRBD1 (6 bases). The germline CDR1 and CDR2 sequences are MNHNS and SASEGT. The CDR3 is 18 amino acids. Trimming cost V 2 bases and J 7 bases, with 24 bases left between them. The CDR3 spells CASSELLLQQGVLQPQHF. CDR3 DNA: TGTGCCAGCAGTGAATTGCTCTTGCAACAGGGAGTATTACAGCCCCAGCATTTT.

CDR3 loop: CASTPTGTGVNEQFF. CDR3 DNA: TGTGCCAGCACCCCCACCGGGACAGGGGTCAATGAGCAGTTCTTC. This chain joins TRBV28 and TRBJ2-1; 10 nucleotides agree with TRBD1. Germline CDR1 and CDR2: MDHEN and SYDVKM. This CDR3 has 15 residues. J lost 6 bases, V lost 7 bases, and 9 bases had no gene match.

This sequence joins TRBV30 and TRBJ1-4; TRBD1 aligns across 8 bases. This CDR3 is built from 15 residues. V gave up 0 bases and J gave up 11 bases; unmatched junction bases: 11. The germline gives CDR1 GTSNPN, CDR2 SVGIG (reference sequence). The CDR3 is CAWSVGELGQGKLFF. The CDR3, as DNA: TGTGCCTGGAGTGTAGGGGAATTAGGACAGGGTAAACTGTTTTTT.

The chain combines TRBV5-1 with TRBJ2-7; 10 positions match TRBD1. V shed 3 bases and J 3 bases; nucleotides not matched to a gene: 9. The CDR3 runs to 16 residues. Germline V gene sequence: CDR1 SGHRS, CDR2 YFSETQ. The CDR3: CASSYQTGGSIYEQYF. CDR3 nucleotides: TGCGCCAGCAGCTATCAGACAGGGGGCTCGATCTACGAGCAGTACTTC.

The CDR3 region is CASSPIRGTELKGQYF. CDR3 DNA: TGTGCCAGCAGCCCTATTCGTGGGACAGAGCTTAAGGGGCAGTACTTC. This chain joins TRBV14 and TRBJ2-7; 7 nucleotides match TRBD1. CDR3 size: 16 residues. Germline loops: CDR1 SGHDN, CDR2 FVKESK. V lost 4 bases and J lost 9; bases outside the gene matches: 18.

CDR3 residues: CASSQDLSARYNEQFF. CDR3 DNA sequence: TGTGCCAGCAGCCAAGATCTTAGCGCCCGATACAATGAGCAGTTCTTC. The V call is TRBV4-2, the J call TRBJ2-1; D may be TRBD2 (5 bases). Germline lookup yields CDR1 LGHNA and CDR2 YNFKEQ. V lost 0 bases and J 4 bases, leaving 13 bases between the germline ends. The CDR3 consists of 16 residues.

The chain carries TRBV6-5 and TRBJ1-1; D is unresolved. V lost 6 bases, J lost 1 base, and 6 bases lay in between. The CDR3 consists of 12 residues. Germline V CDR1 and CDR2: MNHEY, SVGAGI. The CDR3 region has the DNA TGTGCCAGCAGGGAGGCGAACACTGAAGCTTTCTTT. Translating it yields CASREANTEAFF.

This sequence joins TRBV28 and TRBJ1-2, with a weak D call TRBD1 (6 bases). CDR1 is MDHEN and CDR2 is SYDVKM in the germline V gene. Trimming removed 3 bases at V and 3 bases at J, with 8 bases between. The CDR3 totals 13 residues. The CDR3 DNA is TGTGCCAGCAGTTTGCGGACAGACTATGGCTACACCTTC. Encoded protein: CASSLRTDYGYTF.

The chain recombines TRBV28 with TRBJ2-7, with D possibly being TRBD2 (5 bases). Germline lookup yields CDR1 MDHEN and CDR2 SYDVKM. V gave up 6 bases and J gave up 4 bases, with 16 bases separating them. This CDR3 comprises 14 residues. CDR3 coding DNA: TGTGCCAGCAGCCTCGGGTCAGCGGTTTACGAGCAGTACTTC. Translation: CASSLGSAVYEQYF. Full variable domain (rest looked up from reference TRBV28 and TRBJ2-7): DVKVTQSSRYLVKRTGEKVFLECVQDMDHENMFWYRQDPGLGLRLIYFSYDVKMKEKGDIPEGYSVSREKKERFSLILESASTNQTSMYLCASSLGSAVYEQYFGPGTRLTVT.

This clone came up once. The J gene is TRBJ2-7, the V gene TRBV3-1 (or the pseudogene TRBV3-2); D possibly matches TRBD1 or TRBD2 (5 bases each). The CDR3 runs to 15 residues. The V gene's germline CDR1 is LGHDT and CDR2 YNNKEL (reference sequence). Trimming removed 1 base at V and 3 bases at J, with 13 bases between. CDR3 residues: CASSQAGRMFYEQYF. CDR3 in DNA: TGTGCCAGCAGCCAAGCGGGACGGATGTTCTACGAGCAGTACTTC.

The chain combines TRBV2 with TRBJ1-5; the match to TRBD1 covers 7 bases. V lost 6 bases, J lost 9 bases, and 8 bases stayed unmatched. Germline V gene sequence: CDR1 SNHLY, CDR2 FYNNEI. This CDR3 is built from 13 residues. Written as DNA, the CDR3 is TGTGCCAGCAGAGGGACAGAGATCACGCCCCAGCATTTT. Translation gives CASRGTEITPQHF.